A single sample gave rise to the 9 T cell receptor beta chains below, sequenced in a study of siplizumab effects on memory and regulatory T cells. TCRdb keeps only in-frame clones here, not all; method: immunoSEQ multiplex PCR. Among some 100,000 clones, roughly 92% were seen once, and the ten largest hold 0.55% to 0.65%. The sequenced material came from Tregs sorted from blood. The receptors shown here come from a human donor in good health.

The chain employs TRBV27 and TRBJ1-5; D is unresolved. The CDR3 runs 13 residues. In germline, CDR1 is MNHEY, CDR2 SMNVEV (reference sequence). V lost 5 bases and J lost 8, with 13 bases in between. CDR3 region: CASSPQAGEPQHF. CDR3 sequence (DNA): TGTGCCAGCAGTCCCCAGGCCGGTGAGCCCCAGCATTTT.

The chain uses TRBV6-1 and TRBJ2-7; unclear D gene. The CDR3 covers 12 residues. Germline assignment: CDR1 MNHNS and CDR2 SASEGT. V shed 6 bases and J shed 4 bases, with 10 bases lying between them. CDR3 loop: CASSERWYEQYF. CDR3 nucleotides: TGTGCCAGCAGCGAGAGGTGGTACGAGCAGTACTTC.

This clone was counted only a few times. The chain has TRBV10-1 and TRBJ2-1; D uncertain. V was cut by 6 bases and J by 3 bases, with 3 bases left in between. There are 11 residues in the CDR3. Per germline, CDR1 WNHNN and CDR2 SYGVQD (reference sequence). CDR3 protein: CASSGYNEQFF. CDR3 coding DNA: TGCGCCAGCAGCGGCTACAATGAGCAGTTCTTC.

The chain couples TRBV5-1 to TRBJ2-7; unclear D gene. Deletions cut 2 bases from V and 7 bases from J, with 16 bases between. Germline V gives CDR1 SGHRS, CDR2 YFSETQ. This CDR3 comprises 14 residues. CDR3 bases: TGCGCCAGCAGCTTACAAGGTCCAGGTGGAGAGCAGTACTTC. This codes for CASSLQGPGGEQYF.

This clone has a single count. The rearrangement joins TRBV27 to TRBJ1-1; no definite D call. Germline CDR1 is MNHEY and CDR2 is SMNVEV (reference sequence). V was cut by 3 bases and J by 4 bases, with 9 bases left in between. The CDR3 covers 13 residues. The CDR3 coding sequence is TGTGCCAGCAGTTTTCCCGGATCCACTGAAGCTTTCTTT. Encoded protein: CASSFPGSTEAFF.

The V gene is TRBV28, the J gene TRBJ1-3, with TRBD1 identical over 8 bases. Germline lookup yields CDR1 MDHEN and CDR2 SYDVKM. There are 14 residues in the CDR3. Unmatched junction bases numbered 5, after V lost 6 bases and J lost 4 bases. The CDR3 DNA follows: TGTGCCAGCAGCAGACAGGGGTCGGGAAACACCATATATTTT. Translated, it gives CASSRQGSGNTIYF.

The CDR3 spells CASSNTGRGRSGYTF. The CDR3 DNA sequence: TGTGCCAGTAGTAATACCGGGCGGGGACGGTCAGGCTACACCTTC. The chain employs TRBV19 and TRBJ1-2; TRBD1 might be the D (5 bases). CDR1 and CDR2 from the germline V gene are LNHDA and SQIVND (reference sequence). V dropped 4 bases and J dropped 8 bases, with 20 bases sitting between them. The CDR3 covers 15 residues.

This sequence joins TRBV18 and TRBJ2-5; TRBD1 might be the D (6 bases). V lost 6 bases to trimming and J lost 4 bases, with 15 bases between them. The CDR3 loop spans 14 amino acids. The germline V gene has CDR1 KGHSH and CDR2 LQKENI. The CDR3 DNA follows: TGTGCCAGCTCCCCATTCACAGGGTCAGAGACCCAGTACTTC. Translating gives CASSPFTGSETQYF.

This chain links TRBV9 with TRBJ2-7; D is perhaps TRBD2 (6 bases). This CDR3 region has 13 residues. CDR1 and CDR2 from the germline V gene are SGDLS and YYNGEE. V dropped 0 bases and J dropped 7 bases, with 11 bases sitting between them. In nucleotides, the CDR3 is TGTGCCAGCAGCGTAGACCGGGCGGGGGAGCAGTACTTC. Translation: CASSVDRAGEQYF.